This is a list of T cell receptor beta chains from one sample in a study of monozygotic twins with inflammatory bowel disease. TCRdb re-called the 5' RACE reads and gives one entry per CDR3 protein, without DNA. Found here are about 450,000 distinct CDR3 sequences; the top ten clones hold approximately 2.4%. Sequenced: blood. The receptors stem from a human donor with ulcerative colitis or Crohn's disease, or a healthy co-twin of an affected twin (not recorded which). Both conserved end residues are part of each CDR3.

CDR3 protein	V gene	J gene
CASSLGRGLSTDTQYF	TRBV5-8	TRBJ2-3
CASSLLAGGVTGELFF	TRBV11-1	TRBJ2-2
CASRQTGGWSTDTQYF	TRBV19	TRBJ2-3
CASTLTGPTGELFF	TRBV6-1	TRBJ2-2
CSASDRGSTGELFF	TRBV20-1	TRBJ2-2
CASRDRVADTQYF	TRBV5-1	TRBJ2-3
CASRGLRTGANVLTF	TRBV28	TRBJ2-6
CASSYTSLAGDQKETQYF	TRBV2	TRBJ2-5
CSAPRDTDTQYF	TRBV20-1	TRBJ2-3
CASSFTSGSEGEQYF	TRBV7-2	TRBJ2-7
CAIQTTNEQFF	TRBV7-9	TRBJ2-1
CSARDGTGAEDEQFF	TRBV20-1	TRBJ2-1
CASSLFSGVEQFF	TRBV7-2	TRBJ2-1
CASSQDRGNEQYF	TRBV4-3	TRBJ2-7
CASTGFMNTEAFF	TRBV11-2	TRBJ1-1
CAISEGTGLYEQYF	TRBV10-3	TRBJ2-7
CASSSTSGSRETQYF	TRBV7-7	TRBJ2-5
CASSSTQPNGQFF	TRBV7-2	TRBJ2-1
CASSWGTGGKTEAFF	TRBV5-1	TRBJ1-1
CASGSSGRGPGELFF	TRBV12-5	TRBJ2-2
CSAQTGNEQFF	TRBV20-1	TRBJ2-1
CASSLGGQGHEAFF	TRBV7-6	TRBJ1-1
CAISSNYEQFF	TRBV10-3	TRBJ2-1
CSAPRGGGYGYTF	TRBV29-1	TRBJ1-2